This is a list of T cell receptor beta chains from one sample in a study of T cells in localized non-small cell lung cancer. Sequencing used immunoSEQ multiplex PCR; TCRdb keeps in-frame clones, though not all of them. This table holds roughly 90,000 clones, approximately 90% found once. This material consisted of PBMCs, taken before any cancer treatment. Receptor source: a woman aged 40 to 75 with stage II squamous cell lung carcinoma. CDR3s include the opening cysteine and the closing phenylalanine or tryptophan. The D gene is left open where the match is weak. For some rows the clone size is stated as once, few or many, or as a class when expanded; others skip it.

CDR3nt	CDR3aa	v_gene	d_gene	abundance	j_gene
TGCGCCAGCAGCTTATCAGGCGAGCAGTACTTC	CASSLSGEQYF	TRBV5-1	NA	once	TRBJ2-7
TGTGCCAGCAGTTTGACTTTAGGCACTGAAGCTTTCTTT	CASSLTLGTEAFF	TRBV27	NA	NA	TRBJ1-1
TGCGCCAGCAGTGACCTCATTAGGGGGAACGATGAAAAACTGTTTTTT	CASSDLIRGNDEKLFF	TRBV10-2	NA	NA	TRBJ1-4
TGTGCCAGCAGTATTGACAGAGCAACTAATGAAAAACTGTTTTTT	CASSIDRATNEKLFF	TRBV27	NA	NA	TRBJ1-4
TGTGCCAGCAGCCATCCTGGGACAGGGGGAAACACCATATATTTT	CASSHPGTGGNTIYF	TRBV7-6	TRBD1	NA	TRBJ1-3
TGTGCCAGCAGCTCTTCCACAGATACGCAGTATTTT	CASSSSTDTQYF	TRBV5-5	NA	NA	TRBJ2-3
TGCGCCAGCAGCCAAGGGCTAGCCGGGGCTGCGAAGACCCAGTACTTC	CASSQGLAGAAKTQYF	TRBV4-1	NA	NA	TRBJ2-5
TGTGCCAGCCAGGAAGGGGTCGGGGAGCTGTTTTTT	CASQEGVGELFF	TRBV6-5	NA	NA	TRBJ2-2
TGTGCCAGCAGTTTTGTGGGGAAGGGAAAGACCCAGTACTTC	CASSFVGKGKTQYF	TRBV28	NA	NA	TRBJ2-5
TGTGCCAGCACCTTCGGGGGGCGTAATGAAAAACTGTTTTTT	CASTFGGRNEKLFF	TRBV2	NA	once	TRBJ1-4
TGTGCCAGCAGTACGGGGGGCCCAGATACGCAGTATTTT	CASSTGGPDTQYF	TRBV11-2	NA	NA	TRBJ2-3
TGTGCCAGCAGTCCAGGGACAGGGGGCCTCGGGACCCAGTACTTC	CASSPGTGGLGTQYF	TRBV28	TRBD1	NA	TRBJ2-5
TGTGCCAGCACCCGCGACGCAGGGATGAACACTGAAGCTTTCTTT	CASTRDAGMNTEAFF	TRBV11-2	NA	NA	TRBJ1-1
TGCAGCGCCCTAGGGGGATTGAACACTGAAGCTTTCTTT	CSALGGLNTEAFF	TRBV29-1	NA	NA	TRBJ1-1
TGCGCCAGCAGTAAGCAGGGAAACTATGGCTACACCTTC	CASSKQGNYGYTF	TRBV10-2	NA	NA	TRBJ1-2